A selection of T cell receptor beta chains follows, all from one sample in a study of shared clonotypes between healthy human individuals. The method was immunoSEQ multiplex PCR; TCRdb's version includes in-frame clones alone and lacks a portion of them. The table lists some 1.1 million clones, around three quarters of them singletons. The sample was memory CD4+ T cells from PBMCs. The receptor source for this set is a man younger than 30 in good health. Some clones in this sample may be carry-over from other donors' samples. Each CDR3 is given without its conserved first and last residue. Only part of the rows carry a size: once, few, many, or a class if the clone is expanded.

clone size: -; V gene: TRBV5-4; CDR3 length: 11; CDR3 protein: ASSSGQDGTQY
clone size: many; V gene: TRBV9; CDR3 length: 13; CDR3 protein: ASSVDEAGYNEQF
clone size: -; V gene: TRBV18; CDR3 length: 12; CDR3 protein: ASSPSVVITEAF
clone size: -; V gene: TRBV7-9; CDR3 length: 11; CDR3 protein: ASSAFNTGELF
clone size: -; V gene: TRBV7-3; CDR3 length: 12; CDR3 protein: ASSLVASTDTQY
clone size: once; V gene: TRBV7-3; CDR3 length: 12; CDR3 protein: ASSSVGPHTEAF
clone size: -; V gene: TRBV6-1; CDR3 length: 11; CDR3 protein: ASGLEGDQPQH
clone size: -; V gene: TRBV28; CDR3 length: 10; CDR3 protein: ASSFSSPVQF
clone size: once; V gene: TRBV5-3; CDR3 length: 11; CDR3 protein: ASSYTGKTGYT
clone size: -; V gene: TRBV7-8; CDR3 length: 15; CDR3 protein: ASSRGGTSGVQETQY
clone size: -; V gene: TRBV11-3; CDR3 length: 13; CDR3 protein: ASSFGAGSYNEQF
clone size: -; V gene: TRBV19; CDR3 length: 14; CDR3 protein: ATSSGTVRSGNTIY
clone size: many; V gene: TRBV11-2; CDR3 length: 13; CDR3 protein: ASSLRPGTSGELF
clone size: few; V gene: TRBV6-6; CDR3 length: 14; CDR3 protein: ASSSISSGRASEQF
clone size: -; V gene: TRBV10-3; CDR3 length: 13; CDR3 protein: AISESTQVSYEQY
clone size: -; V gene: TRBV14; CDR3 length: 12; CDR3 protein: ASSQVGGPDEQY
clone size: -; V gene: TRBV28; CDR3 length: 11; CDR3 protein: ASSFQGVGELF
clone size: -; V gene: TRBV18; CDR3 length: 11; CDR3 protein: ASSPGQTDTQY
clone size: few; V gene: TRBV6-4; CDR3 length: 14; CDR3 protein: ASSEGLLLDTDTQY
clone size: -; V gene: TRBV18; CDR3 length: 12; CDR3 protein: ASSPIDRDGELF
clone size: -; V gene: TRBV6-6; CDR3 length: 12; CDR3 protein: ASRGGTGNYEQY
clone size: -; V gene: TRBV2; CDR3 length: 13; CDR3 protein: ASSLESGSGYEQY
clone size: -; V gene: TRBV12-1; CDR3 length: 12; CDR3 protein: ASSSPRPLDGYT
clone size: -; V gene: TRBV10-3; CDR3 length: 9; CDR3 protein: AISEGGAGF
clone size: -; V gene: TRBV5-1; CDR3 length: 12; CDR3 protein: ASSSGTRGNEQF
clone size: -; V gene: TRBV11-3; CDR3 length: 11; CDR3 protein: ASRAGDEETQY